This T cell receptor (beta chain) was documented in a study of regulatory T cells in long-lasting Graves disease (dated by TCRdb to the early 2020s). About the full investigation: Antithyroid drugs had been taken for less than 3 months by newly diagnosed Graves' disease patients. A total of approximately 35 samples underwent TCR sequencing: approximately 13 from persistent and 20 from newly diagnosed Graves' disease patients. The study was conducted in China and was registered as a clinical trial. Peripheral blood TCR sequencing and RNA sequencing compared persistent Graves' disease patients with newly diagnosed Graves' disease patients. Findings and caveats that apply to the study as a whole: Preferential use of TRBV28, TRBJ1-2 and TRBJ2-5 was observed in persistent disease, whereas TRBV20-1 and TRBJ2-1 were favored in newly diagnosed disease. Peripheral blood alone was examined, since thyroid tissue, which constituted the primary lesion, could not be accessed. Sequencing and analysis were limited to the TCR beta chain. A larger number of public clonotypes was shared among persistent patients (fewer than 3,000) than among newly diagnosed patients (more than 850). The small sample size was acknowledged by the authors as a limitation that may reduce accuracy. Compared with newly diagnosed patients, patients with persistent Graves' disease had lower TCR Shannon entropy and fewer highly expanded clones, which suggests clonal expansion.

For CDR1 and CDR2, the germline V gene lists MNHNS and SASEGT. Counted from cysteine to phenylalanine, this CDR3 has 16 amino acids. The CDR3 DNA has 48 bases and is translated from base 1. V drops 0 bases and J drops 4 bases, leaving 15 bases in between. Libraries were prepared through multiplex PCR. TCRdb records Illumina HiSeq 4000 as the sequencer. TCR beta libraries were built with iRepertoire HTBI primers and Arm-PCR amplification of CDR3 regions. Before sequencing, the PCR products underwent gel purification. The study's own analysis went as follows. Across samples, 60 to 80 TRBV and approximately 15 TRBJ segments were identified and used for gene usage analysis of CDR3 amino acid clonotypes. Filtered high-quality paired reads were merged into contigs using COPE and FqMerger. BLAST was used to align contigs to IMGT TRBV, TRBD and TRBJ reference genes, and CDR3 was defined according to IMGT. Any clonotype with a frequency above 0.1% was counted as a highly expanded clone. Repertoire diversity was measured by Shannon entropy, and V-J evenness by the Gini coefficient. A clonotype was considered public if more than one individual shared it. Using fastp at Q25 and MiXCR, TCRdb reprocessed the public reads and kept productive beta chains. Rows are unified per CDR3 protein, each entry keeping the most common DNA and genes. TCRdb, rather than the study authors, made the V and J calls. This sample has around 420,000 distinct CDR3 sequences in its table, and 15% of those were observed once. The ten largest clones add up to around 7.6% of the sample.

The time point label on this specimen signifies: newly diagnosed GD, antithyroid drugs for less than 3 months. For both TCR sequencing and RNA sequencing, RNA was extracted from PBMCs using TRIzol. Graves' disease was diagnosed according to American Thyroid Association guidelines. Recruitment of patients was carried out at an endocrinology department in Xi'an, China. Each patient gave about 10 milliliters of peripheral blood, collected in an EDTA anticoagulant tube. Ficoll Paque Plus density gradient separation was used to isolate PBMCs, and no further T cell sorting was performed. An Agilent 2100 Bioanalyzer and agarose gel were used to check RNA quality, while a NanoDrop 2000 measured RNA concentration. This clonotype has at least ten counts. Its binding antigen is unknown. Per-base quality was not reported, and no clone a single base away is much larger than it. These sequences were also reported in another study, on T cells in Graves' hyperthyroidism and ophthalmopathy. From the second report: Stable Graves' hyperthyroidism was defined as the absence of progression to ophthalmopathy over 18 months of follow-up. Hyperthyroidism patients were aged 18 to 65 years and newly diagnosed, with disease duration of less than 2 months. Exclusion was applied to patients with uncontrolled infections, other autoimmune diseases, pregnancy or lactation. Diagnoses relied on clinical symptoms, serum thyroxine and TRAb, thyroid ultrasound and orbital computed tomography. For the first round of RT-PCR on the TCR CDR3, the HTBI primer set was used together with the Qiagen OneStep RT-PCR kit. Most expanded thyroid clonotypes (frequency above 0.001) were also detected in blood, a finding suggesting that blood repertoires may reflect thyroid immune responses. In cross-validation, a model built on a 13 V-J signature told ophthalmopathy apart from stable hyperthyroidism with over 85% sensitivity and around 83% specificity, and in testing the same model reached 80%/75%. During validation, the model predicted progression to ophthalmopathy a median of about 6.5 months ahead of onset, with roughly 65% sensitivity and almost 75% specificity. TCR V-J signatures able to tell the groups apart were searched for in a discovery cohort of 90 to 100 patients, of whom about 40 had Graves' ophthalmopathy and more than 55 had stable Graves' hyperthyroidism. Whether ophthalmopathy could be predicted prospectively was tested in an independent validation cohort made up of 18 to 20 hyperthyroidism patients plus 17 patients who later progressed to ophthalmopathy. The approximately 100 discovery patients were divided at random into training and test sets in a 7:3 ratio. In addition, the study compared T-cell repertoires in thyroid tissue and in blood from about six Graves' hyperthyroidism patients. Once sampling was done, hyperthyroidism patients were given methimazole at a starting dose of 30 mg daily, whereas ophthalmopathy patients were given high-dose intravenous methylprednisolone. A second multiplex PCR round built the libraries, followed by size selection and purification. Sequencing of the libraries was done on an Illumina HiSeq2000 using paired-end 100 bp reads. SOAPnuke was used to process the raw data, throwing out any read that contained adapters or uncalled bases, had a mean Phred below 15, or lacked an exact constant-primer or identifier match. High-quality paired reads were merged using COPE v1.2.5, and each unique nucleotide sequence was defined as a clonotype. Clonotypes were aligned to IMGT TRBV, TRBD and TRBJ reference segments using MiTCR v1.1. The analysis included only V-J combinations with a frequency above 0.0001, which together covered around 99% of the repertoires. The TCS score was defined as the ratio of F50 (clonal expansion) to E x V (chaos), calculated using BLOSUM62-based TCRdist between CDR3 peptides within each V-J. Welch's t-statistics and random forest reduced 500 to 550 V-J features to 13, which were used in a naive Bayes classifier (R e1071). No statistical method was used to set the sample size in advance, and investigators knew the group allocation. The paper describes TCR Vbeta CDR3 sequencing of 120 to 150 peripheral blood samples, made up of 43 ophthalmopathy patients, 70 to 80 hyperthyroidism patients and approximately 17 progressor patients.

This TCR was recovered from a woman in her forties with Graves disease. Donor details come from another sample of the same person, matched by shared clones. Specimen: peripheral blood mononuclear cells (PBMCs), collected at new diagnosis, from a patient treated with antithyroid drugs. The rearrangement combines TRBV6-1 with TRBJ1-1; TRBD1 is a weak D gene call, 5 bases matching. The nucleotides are TGTGCCAGCAGTGAAGCGAGGGGACCCACGTTCACTGAAGCTTTCTTT. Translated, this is CASSEARGPTFTEAFF.